This T cell receptor (beta chain) was retrieved from a study of CD8 T cells in ankylosing spondylitis. Study-level points and caveats: In ankylosing spondylitis patients, matched synovial fluid reportedly showed significant enrichment of disease-linked clones. Several highly homologous variants made up a TCR beta motif, and this motif appeared characteristic of ankylosing spondylitis blood. Within peripheral blood, clones linked to disease were CD8+ and relatively rare.

This clonotype has at least ten counts. Its antigen is not identified. Making use of molecular barcodes, quantitative 5'-RACE generated TCR beta libraries. TCRdb processed the 5' RACE reads anew with MiXCR; each CDR3 protein has one entry. Here the sample spans 130,000 to 150,000 distinct CDR3 sequences, 7.5% to 9.5% being singletons. Germline CDR1 and CDR2: SQVTM and ANQGSEA. The V end was cut by 4 bases, the J end by 7 bases, with 10 bases between. This CDR3 has 12 residues. The chain has TRBV29-1 and TRBJ2-2; D possibly matches TRBD1 or TRBD2 (5 bases each). The sample comprised synovial fluid, either unsorted or a sorted T cell fraction (not recorded which). The origin of this receptor is a male donor with ankylosing spondylitis. The CDR3 here is CSVATGHGELFF. CDR3 sequence (DNA): TGCAGCGTTGCGACGGGGCACGGGGAGCTGTTTTTT.